The rows below give T cell receptor beta chains drawn from one sample of a study of blood T cell repertoires in COVID-19. Data came from immunoSEQ multiplex PCR; TCRdb stores just in-frame clones and leaves some out. The sample lists roughly 140,000 clones, 84% occurring once. Sequenced input: PBMCs or T cells enriched from blood (not recorded which). The receptors originated from a man aged 45-65 years in a cohort exposed to, infected with or recovered from COVID-19 (not recorded which). The CDR3 runs from the conserved cysteine through the conserved F or W. D genes are given only for firm matches. Clone size is given for some rows only: seen once, a few or many times, or a class if the clone is expanded.

abundance,j_gene,v_gene,d_gene,CDR3aa
.,TRBJ2-3,TRBV18,.,CASSPMTGAGLTDTQYF
.,TRBJ1-2,TRBV27,.,CASSRTGNYGYTF
.,TRBJ1-2,TRBV5-1,.,CASSLDSDYGYTF
.,TRBJ1-2,TRBV7-9,.,CASTLGAVSLYGYTF
.,TRBJ2-1,TRBV3-1/TRBV3-2,TRBD2,CASSQASGGVWNEQFF
.,TRBJ1-5,TRBV27,.,CASSLRGVGSQPQHF
.,TRBJ2-5,TRBV10-3,.,CAISESSGQETQYF
.,TRBJ2-5,TRBV5-5,.,CASKAGPQETQYF
.,TRBJ1-1,TRBV10-2,TRBD1,CASSERGQGAGAFF
.,TRBJ1-1,TRBV19,.,CASSIDYRGDTEAFF
.,TRBJ1-1,TRBV6-5,.,CASSYSRAANTEAFF
few,TRBJ2-7,TRBV5-4,TRBD2,CASSTRLAGGYEQYF
.,TRBJ1-5,TRBV19,TRBD1,CASREQGAPNQPQHF
few,TRBJ1-6,TRBV2,.,CASSLRGNPHELHF
.,TRBJ1-5,TRBV27,TRBD1,CASSSGQGLEGNQPQHF
.,TRBJ1-1,TRBV11-2,.,CASSLAPPNTEAFF
.,TRBJ2-5,TRBV11-2,TRBD2,CASTQGGAVIQETQYF
.,TRBJ1-4,TRBV25-1,TRBD1,CASSEFSGTGYEKLFF
.,TRBJ1-1,TRBV6-5,.,CASSYSRQKMNTEAFF
.,TRBJ2-1,TRBV12-1,.,CASSRPLAGNSYNEQFF
.,TRBJ1-1,TRBV9,.,CASSVADQGYTEAFF
.,TRBJ2-2,TRBV2,.,CASTHGSGRGTGELFF
.,TRBJ1-5,TRBV3-1/TRBV3-2,TRBD1,CASSQGRQGKGQPQHF
.,TRBJ2-1,TRBV28,.,CASSLGGTFGDEQFF
.,TRBJ1-1,TRBV5-1,TRBD1,CASSPPGTANTEAFF
.,TRBJ1-2,TRBV25-1,TRBD1,CASSETGTGTIYYGYTF
.,TRBJ2-5,TRBV11-2,TRBD2,CASSLQTSGAGETQYF
.,TRBJ1-5,TRBV2,.,CASSAMDSWLEPQHF
.,TRBJ1-1,TRBV6-5,TRBD1,CASRTGQGAAFF
.,TRBJ2-1,TRBV29-1,TRBD1,CSLPWDSPLYRRRFF
once,TRBJ1-2,TRBV6-6,TRBD1,CASRPGTANYGYTF
.,TRBJ2-1,TRBV7-7,TRBD2,CASSLGEAGGPGEQFF
.,TRBJ2-2,TRBV14,TRBD2,CASSFRLASGELFF
.,TRBJ2-3,TRBV7-8,TRBD2,CASSPWTSADTDTQYF
.,TRBJ2-6,TRBV2,.,CASRIRDTSSGANVLTF
.,TRBJ1-4,TRBV19,TRBD1,CASSTSSGTGVGKLFF
.,TRBJ2-7,TRBV6-5,TRBD1,CATRGGFEQYF
.,TRBJ1-2,TRBV3-1/TRBV3-2,.,CASSQRDYGYTF
.,TRBJ2-7,TRBV9,TRBD2,CASSYGLDSYEQYF
.,TRBJ2-1,TRBV19,.,CASSIYADSYNEQFF
once,TRBJ1-5,TRBV7-2,.,CASSLGGSRNQPQHF
.,TRBJ2-7,TRBV28,TRBD1,CASSPTWDRGYEQYF
.,TRBJ2-5,TRBV3-1/TRBV3-2,.,CASSQGGPGTQYF
few,TRBJ2-5,TRBV10-2,.,CASSDRGETQYF
.,TRBJ1-3,TRBV14,.,CASSPNLSGSGNTIYF